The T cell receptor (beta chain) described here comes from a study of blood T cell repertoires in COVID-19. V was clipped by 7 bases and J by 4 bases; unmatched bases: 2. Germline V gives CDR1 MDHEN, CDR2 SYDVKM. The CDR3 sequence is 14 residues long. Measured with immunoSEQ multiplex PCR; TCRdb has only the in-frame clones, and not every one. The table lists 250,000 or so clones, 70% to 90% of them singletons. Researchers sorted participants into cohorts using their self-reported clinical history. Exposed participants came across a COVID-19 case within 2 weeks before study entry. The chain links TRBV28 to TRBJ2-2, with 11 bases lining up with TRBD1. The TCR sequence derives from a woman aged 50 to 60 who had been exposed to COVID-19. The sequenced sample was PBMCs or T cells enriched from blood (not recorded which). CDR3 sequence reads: CASIGTGGTGELFF. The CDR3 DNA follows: TGTGCCAGCATCGGGACAGGGGGCACCGGGGAGCTGTTTTTT.